This T cell receptor beta chain is drawn from a study of blood T cells in healthy people across ages (dated by TCRdb to the mid-2010s). About the investigation overall: Template switching captured roughly one uniquely barcoded TCR beta cDNA molecule per two T cells in model experiments. To track age-related changes in TCR beta repertoire diversity, the study relied on deep sequencing normalized with unique cDNA molecular identifiers. The donors were split into four age groups: young (average about 16 years), middle-aged (39), aged (approximately 59) and long-lived (approximately 80). To avoid experimental bias, donors of different ages were distributed randomly across sequencing lanes. Two additional independent replicas of 1 million unique cDNA reads from the same blood draw were analyzed for two donors (one aged 18 to 29 and one aged 80 or older).

With regard to this clonotype: There is no known antigen for this receptor. Within one base of it there is no much larger clone, and no base qualities were kept.

The paper as a whole reports these results and caveats: Since profiling was done on bulk unsorted PBMCs, naive and antigen-experienced compartments could not be conclusively compared. Because donor CMV infection status was unknown, age-related changes in expanded clonotypes were potentially confounded. Observed TCR beta diversity per million T cells fell roughly linearly with age, and a significant reduction was already apparent by age around 44. Estimates of total diversity from one million sequenced T cells were regarded as lower bounds and underestimates. Compared with the aged group, the long-lived group had more naive CD4+ T cells, fewer expanded clones and increased TCR diversity, suggesting age selection. Observed TCR beta diversity correlated strongly with the percentage of naive T cells measured by flow cytometry.

To prepare the library, 5' RACE was applied. The sequencer listed for this sample is Illumina HiSeq 2500. A second roughly 6 to 11 cycle PCR used a sample-barcoded 5' primer and a J-beta primer mix. Each TCR beta cDNA molecule received a unique molecular identifier from a template-switch 5' adaptor carrying 12 random nucleotides. Each sample yielded at least 3 million CDR3-containing paired-end reads. First-strand cDNA was synthesized from all RNA with the Mint cDNA synthesis kit, primed by a TRBC-specific oligonucleotide. All cDNA was treated with uracil-DNA glycosylase and then went through a first 18-cycle PCR with the universal primers M1SS and BC2_uni_R. As for how the authors treated the data: For normalization, 1 million high-quality reads, each with a distinct molecular identifier, were randomly selected from each sample. Instead of being binned into consensus sequences, reads with shared molecular identifiers were discarded. MiTCR, set to a Q25 quality threshold and the strictest error-elimination algorithm, was used for CDR3 identification, clonotype clustering and error correction. A nonparametric unseen species model with Euler transformation was used to estimate a lower bound on total TCR beta diversity. TCRdb reworked the public reads: Q25 trimming with fastp, MiXCR clone assembly, productive beta chains retained. Each record represents a unique CDR3 protein, reported with the most common genes and DNA among its rows. TCRdb's processing, not the study's, gives the V and J calls here. This sample has 850,000 to 1,100,000 distinct CDR3 sequences in its table, and more than 30% of those were observed once. Roughly 13% of the sample belongs to the ten largest clones.

Systemically healthy Caucasian individuals from Russia, 35 to 50 in total and aged about 6 to 100 years, were included as donors. Each donor gave ten milliliters of peripheral blood, collected into EDTA-treated Vacutainer tubes. Ficoll-Paque density-gradient centrifugation was used to isolate PBMCs, with at least 6.5 million per sample. Total RNA, at least 6 micrograms per sample, was extracted from PBMCs with Trizol reagent. Naive CD45RAhigh/CD27high T cell percentages were measured by flow cytometry on a PBMC aliquot from every donor. From its cysteine to its phenylalanine, the CDR3 spans 15 amino acids. Kept here is only the CDR3 DNA, which spans 45 bases and is read in frame from base 1. Germline trimming: 5 bases from V, 1 base from J; junction bases outside gene matches: 7. As encoded in the germline V gene (reference sequence), CDR1 is MNHNY while CDR2 is SVGAGI.

The sequence was collected from a man younger than 30 in good health. The chain joins TRBV6-6 to TRBJ1-1; a stretch of 7 junction bases matches TRBD1. Sequencing used blood. The sequenced DNA is TGTGCCAGCAGTCCGACGACAGGGCCGAACACTGAAGCTTTCTTT. It translates as CASSPTTGPNTEAFF.